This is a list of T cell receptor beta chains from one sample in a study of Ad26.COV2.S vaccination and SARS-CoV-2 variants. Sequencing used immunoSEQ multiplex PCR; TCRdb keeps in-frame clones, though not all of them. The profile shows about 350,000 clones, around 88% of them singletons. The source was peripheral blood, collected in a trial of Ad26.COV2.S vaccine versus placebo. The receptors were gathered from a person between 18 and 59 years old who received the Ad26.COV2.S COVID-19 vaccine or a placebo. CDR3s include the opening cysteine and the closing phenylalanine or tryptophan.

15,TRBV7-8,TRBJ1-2,CASSPRTGEVYGYTF
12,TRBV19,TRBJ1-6,CASSPPAGALHF
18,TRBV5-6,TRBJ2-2,CASSSIGTGPANTGELFF
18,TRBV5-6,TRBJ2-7,CASSYPGHLGQRNYEQYF
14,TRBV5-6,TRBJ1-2,CASSLVGKGYGYTF
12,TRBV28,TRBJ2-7,CASSQQAYEQYF
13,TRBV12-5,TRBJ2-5,CASGASGLGTQYF
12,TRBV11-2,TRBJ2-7,CASSLGGGEQYF
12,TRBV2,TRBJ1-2,CASSGSTWGYTF
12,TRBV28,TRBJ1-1,CASSSRGTEAFF
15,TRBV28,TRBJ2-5,CASSFASGFQETQYF
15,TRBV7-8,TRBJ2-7,CASSLGGTGVYEQYF
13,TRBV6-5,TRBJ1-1,CASSMSGNTEAFF
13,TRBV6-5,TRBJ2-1,CASRRGGSNEQFF
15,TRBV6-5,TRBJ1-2,CASSPVGARTRGYTF
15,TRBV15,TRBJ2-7,CATSRDQLRTYEQYF
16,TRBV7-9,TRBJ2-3,CASSPQREGPTDTQYF
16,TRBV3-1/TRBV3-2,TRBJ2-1,CASSQDRAGSYNEQFF
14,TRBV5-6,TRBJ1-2,CASSLIRGVNGYTF
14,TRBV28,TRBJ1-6,CASRPGHLVSPLHF
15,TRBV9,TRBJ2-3,CASSVSGVSTDTQYF
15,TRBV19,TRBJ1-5,CASSPKGGRYQPQHF
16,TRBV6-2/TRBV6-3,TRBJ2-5,CASSPGGLQRKETQYF
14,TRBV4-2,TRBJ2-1,CASSQTRQTNEQFF
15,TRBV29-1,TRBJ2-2,CSVGTGVLDTGELFF
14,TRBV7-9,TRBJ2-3,CASSLGRGTDTQYF
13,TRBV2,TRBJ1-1,CASSDQGYTEAFF
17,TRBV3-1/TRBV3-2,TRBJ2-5,CASSPFVAGTMGGTQYF
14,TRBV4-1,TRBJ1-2,CASTPTVSNYGYTF
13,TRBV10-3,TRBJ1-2,CAISVLGLNGYTF
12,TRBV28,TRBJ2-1,CASGLNRNEQFF
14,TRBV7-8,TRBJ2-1,CASTGGPFSGEQFF
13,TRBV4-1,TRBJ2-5,CASSQGGMETQYF
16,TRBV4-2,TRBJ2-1,CASSQDSGTLHNEQFF
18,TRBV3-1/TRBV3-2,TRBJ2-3,CASSPFGGALRFADTQYF
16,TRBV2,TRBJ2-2,CASRERDRGMAGELFF
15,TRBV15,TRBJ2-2,CATSRGQGGIGELFF
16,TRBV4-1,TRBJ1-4,CASSQGITGTNEKLFF
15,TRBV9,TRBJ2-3,CASSEAPTGTDTQYF
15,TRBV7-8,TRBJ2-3,CASSLAGGMSDTQYF
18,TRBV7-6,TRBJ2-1,CASSLQSYGTSFYNEQFF
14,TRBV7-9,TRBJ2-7,CASSLDSGFGEQYF
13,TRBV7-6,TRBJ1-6,CASSSFYNSPLHF
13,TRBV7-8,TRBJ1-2,CASIPRSGGGYTF
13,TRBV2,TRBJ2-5,CARETGITETQYF
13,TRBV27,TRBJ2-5,CASKRTGTETQYF
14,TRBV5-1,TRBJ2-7,CASSSQRGLNEQYF
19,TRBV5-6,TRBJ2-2,CASSFLVVAGETNTGELFF
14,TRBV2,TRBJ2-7,CASREAGIFYEQYF
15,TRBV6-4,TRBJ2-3,CASSDSARGGDTQYF
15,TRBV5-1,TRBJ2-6,CASSFSRSGANVLTF
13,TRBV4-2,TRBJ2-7,CASSQGATYEQYF
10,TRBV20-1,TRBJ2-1,CSASRNEQFF
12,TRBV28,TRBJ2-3,CASRSSEDTQYF
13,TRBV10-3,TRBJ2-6,CAIRGSGANVLTF